A single sample is the source of the 5 T cell receptor beta chains below, sequenced in a study of blood T cell repertoires in COVID-19. Some clones are missing from TCRdb's copy, which holds only in-frame ones; the method was immunoSEQ multiplex PCR. Altogether approximately 200,000 clones are present, 94% being singletons, with the ten largest covering roughly 0.76%. The sequenced sample consisted of peripheral blood. The receptors stem from a young man with COVID-19, enrolled during active disease.

This chain links TRBV25-1 with TRBJ2-1, with unresolved D. Germline V lookup: CDR1 MGHDK, CDR2 SYGVNS. Trimming took off 3 bases at V and 6 bases at J, with 6 bases between the two ends. The CDR3 is 12 residues long. The CDR3 coding sequence is TGTGCCAGCAGTGATTTTAGCAATGAGCAGTTCTTC. It yields the protein CASSDFSNEQFF. The full variable domain, its missing parts supplied by reference TRBV25-1 and TRBJ2-1, is EADIYQTPRYLVIGTGKKITLECSQTMGHDKMYWYQQDPGMELHLIHYSYGVNSTEKGDLSSESTVSRIRTEHFPLTLESARPSHTSQYLCASSDFSNEQFFGPGTRLTVL.

The chain joins TRBV7-9 to TRBJ2-3; 8 bases agree with TRBD1. V trimming: 8 bases; J trimming: 2 bases; junction bases outside the gene matches: 15. The CDR3 consists of 17 residues. The V gene's germline CDR1 is SEHNR and CDR2 FQNEAQ (reference sequence). In DNA form, the CDR3 reads TGTGCCAGCCCCTTAAGCGGACAGGGACAGGCCACAGATACGCAGTATTTT. It translates to CASPLSGQGQATDTQYF.

V gene TRBV30 combines with J gene TRBJ1-3; D is uncertain. CDR3 size: 13 residues. Germline CDR1 and CDR2: GTSNPN and SVGIG (reference sequence). The V gene lost 2 bases and the J gene lost 0 bases, with 5 bases spanning the gap. CDR3 region: CAWSLSSGNTIYF. The CDR3, as DNA: TGTGCCTGGAGTCTCAGCTCTGGAAACACCATATATTTT.

The chain combines TRBV28 with TRBJ1-6; tentatively, D is TRBD1 (5 bases). The germline V and J ends were trimmed by 5 bases and 3 bases, with 14 bases remaining between them. The germline gives CDR1 MDHEN, CDR2 SYDVKM. The CDR3 is made up of 16 amino acids. The CDR3 is CASSPQGRFYNSPLHF. The CDR3 region has the DNA TGTGCCAGCAGTCCCCAGGGAAGATTCTATAATTCACCCCTCCACTTT.

The V and J genes are TRBV29-1 and TRBJ1-1, with a weak D call TRBD1 (6 bases). Germline V gene lookup returns CDR1 SQVTM and CDR2 ANQGSEA. Trimming left V 1 base short and J 6 bases short, with 12 bases between. The CDR3 length is 13 residues. The CDR3, as DNA: TGCAGCGTTGAAGTGAACAGGGTCCCTGAAGCTTTCTTT. It specifies CSVEVNRVPEAFF.